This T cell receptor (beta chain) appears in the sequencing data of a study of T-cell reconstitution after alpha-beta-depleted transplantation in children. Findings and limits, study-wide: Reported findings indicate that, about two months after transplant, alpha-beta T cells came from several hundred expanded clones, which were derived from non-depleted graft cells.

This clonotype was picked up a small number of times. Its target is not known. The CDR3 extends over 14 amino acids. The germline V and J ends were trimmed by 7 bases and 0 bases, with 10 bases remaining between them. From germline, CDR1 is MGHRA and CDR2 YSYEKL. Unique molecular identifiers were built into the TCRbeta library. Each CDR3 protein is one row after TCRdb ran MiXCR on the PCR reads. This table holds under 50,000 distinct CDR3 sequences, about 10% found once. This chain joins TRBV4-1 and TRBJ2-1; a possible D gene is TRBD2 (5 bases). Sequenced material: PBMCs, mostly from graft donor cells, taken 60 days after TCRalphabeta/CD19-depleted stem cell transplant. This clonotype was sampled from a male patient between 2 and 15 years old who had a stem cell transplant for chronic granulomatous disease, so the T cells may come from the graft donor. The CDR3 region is CASMGANSYNEQFF. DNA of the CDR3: TGCGCCAGCATGGGAGCTAACTCCTACAATGAGCAGTTCTTC.